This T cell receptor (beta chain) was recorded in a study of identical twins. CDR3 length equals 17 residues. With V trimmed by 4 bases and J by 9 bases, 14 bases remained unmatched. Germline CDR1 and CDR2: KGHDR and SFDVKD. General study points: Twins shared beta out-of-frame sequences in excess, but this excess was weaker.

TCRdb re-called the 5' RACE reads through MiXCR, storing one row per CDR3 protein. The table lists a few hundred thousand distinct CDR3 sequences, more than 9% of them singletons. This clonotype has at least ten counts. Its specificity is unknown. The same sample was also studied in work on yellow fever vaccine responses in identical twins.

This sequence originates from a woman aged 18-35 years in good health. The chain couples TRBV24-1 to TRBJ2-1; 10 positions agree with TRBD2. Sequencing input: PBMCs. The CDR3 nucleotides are TGTGCCACCAGTGACCTCAAGCGGGGGGGCCGGCTGACTGAGCAGTTCTTC. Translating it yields CATSDLKRGGRLTEQFF.